The clone carrying this T cell receptor (beta chain) was recorded at least ten times. The antigen is undetermined. These data come from a study of CD8+CD57+ T cells in acquired aplastic anemia. Overall study results and limits: About 28 sequences, all CD8+ CDR3, were shared between patients and controls.

In patients chosen for sequencing, flow cytometry had shown CD8+CD57+ cell expansion. CDR1 and CDR2 (germline): SGHRS, YFSETQ. The CDR3 totals 16 residues. J gave up 3 bases and V 4 bases, and 6 bases lay outside the gene matches. Genomic DNA was employed as the template in profiling TCR beta VDJ and CDR3. From the reads, TCRdb called clonotypes with MiXCR, one entry per CDR3 protein. The data contain 200,000 or so distinct CDR3 sequences, just under 50% of them seen just once; the ten biggest clones take up around 9.7%. Input material: sorted CD4+, CD8+, or CD8+CD57+ T cells (not recorded which) from PBMCs. The chain recombines TRBV5-1 with TRBJ2-7; 14 nucleotides match TRBD2. This receptor was obtained from a human donor with aplastic anemia. The CDR3 region is CASSKGLAGVGYEQYF. CDR3 nucleotide sequence: TGCGCCAGCAGCAAGGGACTAGCGGGAGTAGGCTACGAGCAGTACTTC.